The 25 T cell receptor beta chains below all came from one sample that was sequenced in a study of cytomegalovirus exposure and HLA in healthy donors. The PCR contained 60 Vbeta and 13 Jbeta primers. Repertoires were generated with immunoSEQ multiplex PCR, while TCRdb's copy carries only in-frame clones and drops some. Among fewer than 250,000 clones listed, approximately 83% were seen once. Material for sequencing was PBMCs. Receptors were obtained from a girl between 10 and 17 years old in good health and CMV-seronegative.

The chain couples TRBV27 to TRBJ1-4; 10 bases align to TRBD1. The CDR3 sequence is 14 residues long. Germline assignment: CDR1 MNHEY and CDR2 SMNVEV (reference sequence). J lost 7 bases, V lost 3 bases, and 2 bases had no gene match. The CDR3 DNA follows: TGTGCCAGCAGTTTGGGGACAGGGGCTGAAAAACTGTTTTTT. It translates to CASSLGTGAEKLFF.

The rearrangement links TRBV28 to TRBJ1-2, with D unresolved. V was shortened by 11 bases and J by 4 bases, with 23 bases between the two germline ends. CDR1 and CDR2 from the germline V gene are MDHEN and SYDVKM. The CDR3 is made up of 15 amino acids. CDR3 nucleotide sequence: TGTGCCTCAGTACCCCTGGGCAGGAGGGTCTATGGCTACACCTTC. Its protein is CASVPLGRRVYGYTF.

V gene TRBV6-5 combines with J gene TRBJ2-1; a possible D gene is TRBD1 (5 bases). Trimming took off 0 bases at V and 6 bases at J, with 15 bases between the two ends. The CDR3 covers 16 residues. CDR1 is MNHEY, CDR2 SVGAGI, per germline. CDR3 protein: CASSYSDRGPGNEQFF. In DNA form, the CDR3 reads TGTGCCAGCAGTTACTCCGACAGAGGCCCTGGCAATGAGCAGTTCTTC.

This clone has a handful of counts. The rearrangement joins TRBV28 to TRBJ2-7; the D gene is possibly TRBD2 (5 bases). The V and J ends lost 2 bases and 2 bases respectively, with 10 bases between them. CDR1 is MDHEN and CDR2 is SYDVKM in the germline V gene. The CDR3 consists of 14 residues. The DNA of the CDR3 is TGTGCCAGCAGTTTAAGGAGGATTACCTACGAGCAGTACTTC. Encoded protein: CASSLRRITYEQYF.

V usage is TRBV28 and J usage is TRBJ2-7; D call uncertain. Germline CDR1 reads MDHEN; CDR2 reads SYDVKM. The CDR3 is 16 amino acids. V lost 5 bases and J lost 0, with 17 bases in between. The CDR3 protein is CASSAQRSSSSYEQYF. For the CDR3, the DNA is TGTGCCAGCAGTGCCCAACGGTCTTCAAGCTCCTACGAGCAGTACTTC.

The chain couples TRBV2 to TRBJ2-3, with 14 positions matching TRBD2. The J segment lost 5 bases and the V segment lost 4 bases, leaving 2 bases of the junction unmatched. The CDR3 extends over 15 amino acids. Per the germline V gene, CDR1 is SNHLY and CDR2 is FYNNEI. The CDR3 DNA sequence: TGTGCCAGCAGTGGACTAGCGGGAGGGGGAGATACGCAGTATTTT. Translated: CASSGLAGGGDTQYF.

This chain joins TRBV7-8 and TRBJ2-7; possible D gene TRBD2, 5 bases. Per the germline V gene, CDR1 is SGHVS and CDR2 is FQNEAQ. The CDR3 totals 14 residues. V was pared by 3 bases and J by 6 bases, with 15 bases between. CDR3 bases: TGTGCCAGCAGCTTCCCCGGGGATAGTATCGAGCAGTACTTC. Its translation is CASSFPGDSIEQYF.

The chain combines TRBV28 with TRBJ1-1; TRBD1 is a possible D gene (5 bases). With 6 bases removed from V and 4 bases from J, the gap between germline ends came to 18 bases. Germline V lookup: CDR1 MDHEN, CDR2 SYDVKM. This CDR3 has 15 amino acids. Written as DNA, the CDR3 is TGTGCCAGCAGCAATCCCGGACAAACATCCACTGAAGCTTTCTTT. This sequence encodes CASSNPGQTSTEAFF.

V gene TRBV6-5 combines with J gene TRBJ2-2; D remains unclear. Germline CDR1 MNHEY, CDR2 SVGAGI. This CDR3 is built from 14 residues. V lost 3 bases and J 3 bases, leaving 8 bases between the germline ends. The CDR3 protein is CASSYAGDTGELFF. In DNA form, the CDR3 reads TGTGCCAGCAGTTATGCAGGCGACACCGGGGAGCTGTTTTTT.

The chain uses TRBV7-2 and TRBJ2-3; TRBD2 aligns across 9 bases. The length of the CDR3 is 14 residues. CDR1 is SGHTA, CDR2 FQGNSA, per germline. The V gene end was trimmed by 1 base and the J gene end by 9 bases; junction bases not matched to a gene: 5. CDR3 in DNA: TGTGCCAGCAGCTTAGAACCCCTAGCGGGGACGCAGTATTTT. The encoded protein is CASSLEPLAGTQYF.

This chain connects TRBV2 to TRBJ2-1, with a possible D match to TRBD2 (5 bases). CDR3 length: 12 residues. Germline V gene sequence: CDR1 SNHLY, CDR2 FYNNEI. V gave up 3 bases and J gave up 11 bases, with 11 bases separating them. CDR3 bases: TGTGCCAGCAGTGACCCCAGCGGTAAGCAGTTCTTC. Translation: CASSDPSGKQFF.

This chain joins TRBV6-6 and TRBJ1-6; no definite D call. The CDR3 totals 13 residues. Trimming pared 4 bases from V and 10 bases from J, leaving 11 bases between. Germline V gives CDR1 MNHNY, CDR2 SVGAGI (reference sequence). The CDR3 reads CASSCRFNSPLHF. The CDR3 region has the DNA TGTGCCAGCAGTTGCAGGTTTAACTCACCCCTCCACTTT.

For the CDR3, the DNA is TGTGCCAGCAGCCTAGGGCAGGGCAACTCCAATGAGCAGTTCTTC. Protein product: CASSLGQGNSNEQFF. V is TRBV27 and J is TRBJ2-1, with TRBD1 as a possible D gene (5 bases). The V gene lost 6 bases and the J gene lost 6 bases, with 18 bases spanning the gap. The CDR3 sequence is 15 residues long. Germline values: CDR1 MNHEY, CDR2 SMNVEV (reference sequence).

V is TRBV5-4 and J is TRBJ1-1; D perhaps matches TRBD1 (5 bases). This CDR3 region has 15 residues. Trimming removed 4 bases from V and 4 bases from J, with 17 bases in between. CDR1 and CDR2 (germline): SGHNT, YYREEE (reference sequence). The CDR3 loop reads CASSLDGTGGTEAFF. The CDR3 region has the DNA TGTGCCAGCAGCCTCGATGGGACGGGGGGCACTGAAGCTTTCTTT. Filled out from reference TRBV5-4 and TRBJ1-1, the complete variable domain reads ETGVTQSPTHLIKTRGQQVTLRCSSQSGHNTVSWYQQALGQGPQFIFQYYREEENGRGNFPPRFSGLQFPNYSSELNVNALELDDSALYLCASSLDGTGGTEAFFGQGTRLTVV.

This CDR3 is CASSVKAGGTDTQYF. CDR3 coding DNA: TGTGCCAGCAGCGTTAAAGCGGGGGGCACAGATACGCAGTATTTT. The chain links TRBV9 to TRBJ2-3; 8 bases are shared with TRBD2. V shed 2 bases and J 1 base; nucleotides not matched to a gene: 3. From germline, CDR1 is SGDLS and CDR2 YYNGEE. The CDR3 contains 15 residues.

V usage is TRBV2 and J usage is TRBJ2-5; tentative D call: TRBD1 (5 bases). Germline lookup yields CDR1 SNHLY and CDR2 FYNNEI. This CDR3 has 13 amino acids. Trimming removed 8 bases at V and 1 base at J, with 11 bases between. The CDR3: CASRGQTQETQYF. The CDR3 DNA sequence: TGTGCCAGCCGAGGACAAACCCAAGAGACCCAGTACTTC. The full variable domain, its missing parts supplied by reference TRBV2 and TRBJ2-5, is EPEVTQTPSHQVTQMGQEVILRCVPISNHLYFYWYRQILGQKVEFLVSFYNNEISEKSEIFDDQFSVERPDGSNFTLKIRSTKLEDSAMYFCASRGQTQETQYFGPGTRLLVL.

V usage is TRBV6-6 and J usage is TRBJ1-1; D uncertain. Germline V lookup: CDR1 MNHNY, CDR2 SVGAGI (reference sequence). This CDR3 region has 16 residues. V was shortened by 0 bases and J by 1 base, with 12 bases between the two germline ends. CDR3 sequence: CASSYSVRTGNTEAFF. In DNA, the CDR3 is TGTGCCAGCAGTTACTCTGTCCGAACGGGGAACACTGAAGCTTTCTTT.

The CDR3: CATKPQVGDTEAFF. The CDR3 region has the DNA TGTGCCACCAAGCCCCAGGTGGGTGACACTGAAGCTTTCTTT. The rearrangement links TRBV2 to TRBJ1-1; D remains ambiguous. Trimming removed 10 bases at V and 3 bases at J, with 18 bases between. Germline V lookup: CDR1 SNHLY, CDR2 FYNNEI. This CDR3 contains 14 residues. The whole variable domain, filled in from reference TRBV2 and TRBJ1-1, reads EPEVTQTPSHQVTQMGQEVILRCVPISNHLYFYWYRQILGQKVEFLVSFYNNEISEKSEIFDDQFSVERPDGSNFTLKIRSTKLEDSAMYFCATKPQVGDTEAFFGQGTRLTVV.

The V gene is TRBV18, the J gene TRBJ1-5; the D gene is possibly TRBD1 (6 bases). The CDR3 totals 15 residues. CDR1 is KGHSH and CDR2 is LQKENI in the germline V gene. The V and J ends lost 1 base and 2 bases respectively, with 9 bases between them. CDR3 amino acids: CASSPRRTGNQPQHF. The CDR3 bases are TGTGCCAGCTCACCACGACGGACAGGCAATCAGCCCCAGCATTTT. Together with reference TRBV18 and TRBJ1-5, the CDR3 gives the full variable domain: NAGVMQNPRHLVRRRGQEARLRCSPMKGHSHVYWYRQLPEEGLKFMVYLQKENIIDESGMPKERFSAEFPKEGPSILRIQQVVRGDSAAYFCASSPRRTGNQPQHFGDGTRLSIL.

V and J are TRBV27 and TRBJ2-2; 10 bases fit TRBD2. The CDR3 extends over 16 amino acids. Germline CDR1 reads MNHEY; CDR2 reads SMNVEV (reference sequence). Trimming cost V 4 bases and J 4 bases; bases outside gene matches: 6. The DNA for the CDR3 is TGTGCCAGCAGTTCCTTAGCGGGGGGTGGCACCGGGGAGCTGTTTTTT. This sequence encodes CASSSLAGGGTGELFF.

The CDR3 is CASSRQGANTEAFF. The DNA of the CDR3 is TGTGCCAGCAGTCGACAGGGAGCTAACACTGAAGCTTTCTTT. The chain employs TRBV6-1 and TRBJ1-1, with TRBD1 identical over 7 bases. V was clipped by 5 bases and J by 2 bases; unmatched bases: 5. This CDR3 is built from 14 residues. The germline V gene encodes CDR1 MNHNS and CDR2 SASEGT.

The chain employs TRBV5-4 and TRBJ2-3; 9 bases are a match to TRBD1. The CDR3 sequence is 14 residues long. Germline V gene sequence: CDR1 SGHNT, CDR2 YYREEE (reference sequence). After removal of 0 bases from V and 5 bases from J, the junction contained 1 base not matched to a gene. As DNA, the CDR3 is TGTGCCAGCAGCTTGGGACAGGGGGGAGATACGCAGTATTTT. Translation: CASSLGQGGDTQYF.

There are a few counts of this clone. The chain uses TRBV30 and TRBJ1-5, with 9 bases aligning to TRBD1. This CDR3 is built from 15 residues. V trimming: 0 bases; J trimming: 5 bases; junction bases outside the gene matches: 5. The germline V gene encodes CDR1 GTSNPN and CDR2 SVGIG (reference sequence). The CDR3 is CAWSVGTGYYQPQHF. CDR3 nucleotide sequence: TGTGCCTGGAGTGTAGGGACAGGGTATTATCAGCCCCAGCATTTT.

The chain employs TRBV6-5 and TRBJ2-1; unclear D gene. In germline, CDR1 is MNHEY, CDR2 SVGAGI. This CDR3 region has 13 residues. V shed 6 bases and J shed 4 bases, with 10 bases lying between them. In nucleotides, the CDR3 is TGTGCCAGCAGGTACGGGCCTTACAATGAGCAGTTCTTC. It is translated as CASRYGPYNEQFF.

This CDR3 is CASSQDWASPLHF. The CDR3 DNA is TGCGCCAGCAGCCAAGATTGGGCCTCACCCCTCCACTTT. The chain has TRBV4-3 and TRBJ1-6; no clear D. The germline CDR1 and CDR2 sequences are LGHNA and YSLEER. Between the trimmed V and J ends, which lost 0 bases and 10 bases, there was a span of 7 bases. This CDR3 has 13 residues.